Each of the 15 T cell receptor beta chains below was sequenced from the same sample in a study of Ad26.COV2.S vaccination and SARS-CoV-2 variants. Indicated treatment: some 20 received Ad26.COV2.S at low or high dose, single or two shots; about five received placebo; per-sample allocation not given. Collection of the samples took place on day 63 after the first injection of vaccine or placebo. The method was immunoSEQ multiplex PCR; TCRdb's version includes in-frame clones alone and lacks a portion of them. The sample yields approximately 420,000 clones, 80% to 90% seen once. The source material was peripheral blood, sampled in a trial of Ad26.COV2.S vaccine versus placebo. All receptors come from a person aged 18-60 years who received the Ad26.COV2.S COVID-19 vaccine or a placebo.

The chain couples TRBV7-2 to TRBJ2-1; 8 positions agree with TRBD2. The CDR3 has 14 residues. V trimming: 5 bases; J trimming: 6 bases; junction bases outside the gene matches: 6. Germline V gene lookup returns CDR1 SGHTA and CDR2 FQGNSA. The chain's CDR3 is CASSPGGALNEQFF. CDR3 coding DNA: TGTGCCAGCAGCCCCGGGGGGGCCCTCAATGAGCAGTTCTTC.

The rearrangement joins TRBV5-4 to TRBJ1-4; 8 bases line up with TRBD1. CDR3 length: 14 amino acids. The J segment lost 8 bases and the V segment lost 3 bases, leaving 6 bases of the junction unmatched. In germline, CDR1 is SGHNT, CDR2 YYREEE (reference sequence). CDR3 sequence reads: CASSWQGAGEKLFF. The CDR3 nucleotides read TGTGCCAGCAGCTGGCAGGGGGCAGGAGAAAAACTGTTTTTT.

The chain is built from TRBV11-2 and TRBJ2-1; D is unresolved. Germline V gene lookup returns CDR1 SGHAT and CDR2 FQNNGV. V lost 2 bases to trimming and J lost 2 bases, with 13 bases between them. The CDR3 is made up of 16 amino acids. The CDR3 reads CASSLMVSLAYNEQFF. For the CDR3, the DNA is TGTGCCAGCAGCTTAATGGTCTCCCTAGCCTACAATGAGCAGTTCTTC.

This chain connects TRBV5-1 to TRBJ2-3, with D uncertain. Germline V gene data show CDR1 as SGHRS and CDR2 as YFSETQ. The CDR3 loop spans 13 amino acids. Trimming left V 3 bases short and J 1 base short, with 6 bases between. CDR3 coding DNA: TGCGCCAGCAGCTCTCTTCGCACAGATACGCAGTATTTT. Encoded protein: CASSSLRTDTQYF.

This chain joins TRBV5-4 and TRBJ1-2, with 10 nucleotides matching TRBD1. The CDR3 contains 14 residues. V lost 4 bases and J lost 6; bases outside the gene matches: 6. Germline CDR1 and CDR2: SGHNT and YYREEE (reference sequence). The CDR3 is CASSGGTGDHGYTF. The CDR3 DNA reads as TGTGCCAGCAGCGGGGGGACAGGGGACCATGGCTACACCTTC.

V gene TRBV7-9 combines with J gene TRBJ2-5; TRBD1 agrees at 9 bases. Germline V gene sequence: CDR1 SEHNR, CDR2 FQNEAQ (reference sequence). The V segment lost 1 base and the J segment 4 bases; nucleotides outside the gene matches: 7. The CDR3 is 16 residues long. The CDR3 DNA follows: TGTGCCAGCAGCTTAGACCGTGGGACAGGGAGAGAGACCCAGTACTTC. Protein product: CASSLDRGTGRETQYF. The entire variable domain, with the rest obtained from reference TRBV7-9 and TRBJ2-5, is as follows: DTGVSQNPRHKITKRGQNVTFRCDPISEHNRLYWYRQTLGQGPEFLTYFQNEAQLEKSRLLSDRFSAERPKGSFSTLEIQRTEQGDSAMYLCASSLDRGTGRETQYFGPGTRLLVL.

The genes are TRBV10-1 and TRBJ1-4, with D possibly being TRBD1 (5 bases). V was shortened by 3 bases and J by 7 bases, with 18 bases between the two germline ends. The germline gives CDR1 WNHNN, CDR2 SYGVQD (reference sequence). The CDR3 extends over 16 amino acids. The CDR3 reads CASSDSPGTASEKLFF. The CDR3 bases are TGCGCCAGCAGTGATTCCCCCGGGACGGCTAGTGAAAAACTGTTTTTT.

The chain links TRBV27 to TRBJ1-1; D is perhaps TRBD1 (5 bases). V lost 5 bases, J lost 1 base, and 8 bases lay in between. The V gene's germline CDR1 is MNHEY and CDR2 SMNVEV (reference sequence). The CDR3 has 13 residues. As DNA, the CDR3 is TGTGCCAGCAGTCCGAGGGGGAACACTGAAGCTTTCTTT. This encodes CASSPRGNTEAFF.

V usage is TRBV19 and J usage is TRBJ2-2; the D call may be TRBD1 or TRBD2 (6 bases each). Looked up from germline, CDR1 is LNHDA and CDR2 is SQIVND (reference sequence). Between the trimmed V and J ends, which lost 4 bases and 7 bases, there was a span of 19 bases. The CDR3 consists of 16 residues. This CDR3 is CASSSSVGGWGGELFF. The CDR3 nucleotides are TGTGCCAGTAGTAGCTCCGTGGGGGGCTGGGGCGGGGAGCTGTTTTTT.

J is TRBJ2-7 and V is TRBV19; D is possibly TRBD1 or TRBD2 (5 bases each). The CDR3 totals 12 residues. Germline V gene lookup returns CDR1 LNHDA and CDR2 SQIVND (reference sequence). V was shortened by 9 bases and J by 0 bases, with 9 bases between the two germline ends. CDR3 amino acids: CASRGLSYEQYF. The CDR3 DNA reads as TGTGCCAGCCGGGGCCTCTCCTACGAGCAGTACTTC.

The rearrangement uses TRBV5-4 and TRBJ2-2; TRBD1 might be the D (6 bases). The V gene's germline CDR1 is SGHNT and CDR2 YYREEE (reference sequence). There are 15 residues in the CDR3. The germline V and J ends were trimmed by 0 bases and 5 bases, with 11 bases remaining between them. The CDR3 spells CASSLVQGRTGELFF. The CDR3 DNA is TGTGCCAGCAGCTTGGTACAGGGCAGAACCGGGGAGCTGTTTTTT.

V gene TRBV3-1 (or the pseudogene TRBV3-2) combines with J gene TRBJ1-1; D uncertain. Germline V lookup: CDR1 LGHDT, CDR2 YNNKEL (reference sequence). Trimming removed 5 bases at V and 1 base at J, with 17 bases between. The CDR3 covers 16 residues. The CDR3 nucleotides are TGTGCCAGCAGCGATCCGTCGAGGCGGGGGAACACTGAAGCTTTCTTT. Amino acid sequence: CASSDPSRRGNTEAFF.

The chain carries TRBV27 and TRBJ2-7, with TRBD1 matching 7 bases. Germline V gene lookup returns CDR1 MNHEY and CDR2 SMNVEV (reference sequence). This CDR3 contains 17 residues. The V segment lost 2 bases and the J segment 1 base; nucleotides outside the gene matches: 11. DNA of the CDR3: TGTGCCAGCAGTTTAGTGCCTGGACAGGCCCCTTCCTACGAGCAGTACTTC. Amino acids: CASSLVPGQAPSYEQYF.

The chain is built from TRBV19 and TRBJ2-7; D possibly matches TRBD1 or TRBD2 (5 bases each). The CDR3 runs 15 residues. Looked up from germline, CDR1 is LNHDA and CDR2 is SQIVND (reference sequence). V lost 5 bases and J lost 3, with 17 bases in between. CDR3: CASSARDVEIYEQYF. The CDR3 coding sequence is TGTGCCAGTAGTGCCCGGGACGTTGAGATCTACGAGCAGTACTTC.

The CDR3 is CASAGIGNTYEQYF. In DNA, the CDR3 is TGTGCCAGCGCCGGTATCGGGAACACCTACGAGCAGTACTTC. The V gene is TRBV27, the J gene TRBJ2-7; perhaps TRBD2 as D (5 bases). The CDR3 length is 14 residues. Per the germline V gene, CDR1 is MNHEY and CDR2 is SMNVEV (reference sequence). Trimming removed 8 bases at V and 2 bases at J, with 16 bases between.